The next 6 T cell receptor beta chains were all read from a single sample in a study of blood T cell repertoires in COVID-19. The repertoire was sequenced with immunoSEQ multiplex PCR; TCRdb's copy has only in-frame clones and lacks some. The table records over 300,000 clones, about 86% of them present only once. Sequences were obtained from peripheral blood. These receptors were obtained from a woman between 50 and 59 years old with acute or convalescent COVID-19.

This clone was observed once. The V call is TRBV2, the J call TRBJ2-3; TRBD2 matches at 7 bases. From germline, CDR1 is SNHLY and CDR2 FYNNEI. The CDR3 spans 14 residues. The V and J ends lost 8 bases and 4 bases, in that order; junction bases with no gene match: 9. The CDR3 nucleotides read TGTGCCAGCCGGTCCACGGGGGGAGCAGATACGCAGTATTTT. This gives the protein CASRSTGGADTQYF.

The chain joins TRBV25-1 to TRBJ1-6, with TRBD1 matching 8 bases. Trimming took 8 bases from V and 7 from J; bases not matched to a gene: 1. CDR1 MGHDK and CDR2 SYGVNS come from the germline V gene. The CDR3 sequence is 12 residues long. The DNA for the CDR3 is TGTGCCAGCGGACAGGGCAATTCACCCCTCCACTTT. This translates into CASGQGNSPLHF.

V gene TRBV6-5 combines with J gene TRBJ1-2; D might be TRBD1 (5 bases). CDR1 and CDR2 (germline): MNHEY, SVGAGI. The CDR3 totals 14 residues. V gave up 8 bases and J gave up 4 bases, with 17 bases separating them. CDR3 sequence: CASQKQASSYGYTF. CDR3 DNA: TGTGCCAGCCAAAAACAGGCATCATCCTATGGCTACACCTTC.

This chain links TRBV3-1 (or the pseudogene TRBV3-2) with TRBJ2-2; 8 nucleotides line up with TRBD2. Germline V gene data show CDR1 as LGHDT and CDR2 as YNNKEL (reference sequence). V trimming: 6 bases; J trimming: 7 bases; junction bases outside the gene matches: 10. The CDR3 consists of 15 residues. The CDR3 DNA sequence: TGTGCCAGCAGGAGACCGAGCGGGGGAGGCGGGGAGCTGTTTTTT. This gives the protein CASRRPSGGGGELFF.

This clone turned up a few times. The CDR3 spells CASRMTELAEAFF. CDR3 coding DNA: TGTGCCAGCAGGATGACAGAACTCGCTGAAGCTTTCTTT. The J gene is TRBJ1-1, the V gene TRBV6-5; perhaps TRBD1 as D (5 bases). V was pared by 6 bases and J by 6 bases, with 14 bases between. The germline V gene encodes CDR1 MNHEY and CDR2 SVGAGI. The CDR3 covers 13 residues.

The chain carries TRBV18 and TRBJ1-5, with TRBD1 matching over 10 bases. The CDR3 spans 15 residues. The V and J ends lost 6 bases and 6 bases, in that order; junction bases with no gene match: 8. Germline lookup yields CDR1 KGHSH and CDR2 LQKENI. Written as DNA, the CDR3 is TGTGCCAGCTCGTCCGGGACAGGGGTAGGTCAGCCCCAGCATTTT. Amino acids: CASSSGTGVGQPQHF.